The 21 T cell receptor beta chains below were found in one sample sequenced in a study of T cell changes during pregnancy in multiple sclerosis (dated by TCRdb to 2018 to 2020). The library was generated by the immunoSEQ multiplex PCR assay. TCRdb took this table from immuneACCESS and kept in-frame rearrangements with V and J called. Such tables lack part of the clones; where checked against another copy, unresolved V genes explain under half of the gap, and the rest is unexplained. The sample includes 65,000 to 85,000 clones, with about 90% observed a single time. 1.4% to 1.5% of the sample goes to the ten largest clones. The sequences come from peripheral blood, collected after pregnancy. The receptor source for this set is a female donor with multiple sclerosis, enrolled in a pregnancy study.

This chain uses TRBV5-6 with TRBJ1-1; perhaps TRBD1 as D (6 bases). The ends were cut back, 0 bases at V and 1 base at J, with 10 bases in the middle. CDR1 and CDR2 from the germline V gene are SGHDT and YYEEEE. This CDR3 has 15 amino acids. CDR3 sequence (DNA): TGTGCCAGCAGCTTGGGATCGACAGGGAACACTGAAGCTTTCTTT. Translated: CASSLGSTGNTEAFF.

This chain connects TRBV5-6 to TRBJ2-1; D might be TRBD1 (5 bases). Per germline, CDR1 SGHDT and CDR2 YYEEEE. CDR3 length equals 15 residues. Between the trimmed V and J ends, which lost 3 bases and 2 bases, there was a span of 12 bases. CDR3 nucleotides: TGTGCCAGCAGCTCCTGGGGCAGAGCCTACAATGAGCAGTTCTTC. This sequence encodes CASSSWGRAYNEQFF.

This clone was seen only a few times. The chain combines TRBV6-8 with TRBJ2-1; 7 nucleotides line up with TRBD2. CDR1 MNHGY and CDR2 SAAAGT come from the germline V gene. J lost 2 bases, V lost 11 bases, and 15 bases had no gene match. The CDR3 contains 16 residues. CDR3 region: CAGPEEGTKAYNEQFF. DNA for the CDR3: TGTGCCGGCCCCGAAGAAGGGACTAAAGCCTACAATGAGCAGTTCTTC.

The CDR3 nucleotides are TGTGCCAGCAGCTTTCAGCGGGGCCTTGATTACAATGAGCAGTTCTTC. Translated: CASSFQRGLDYNEQFF. The chain couples TRBV5-6 to TRBJ2-1; 7 bases line up with TRBD2. The junction had 9 bases not matched to a gene; V was cut back by 2 bases and J by 4 bases. This CDR3 is built from 16 residues. The germline gives CDR1 SGHDT, CDR2 YYEEEE.

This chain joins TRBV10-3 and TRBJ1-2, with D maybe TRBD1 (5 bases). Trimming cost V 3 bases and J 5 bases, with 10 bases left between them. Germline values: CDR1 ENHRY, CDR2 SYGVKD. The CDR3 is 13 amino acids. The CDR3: CAISDRGEYGYTF. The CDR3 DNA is TGTGCCATCAGTGACCGGGGGGAGTATGGCTACACCTTC.

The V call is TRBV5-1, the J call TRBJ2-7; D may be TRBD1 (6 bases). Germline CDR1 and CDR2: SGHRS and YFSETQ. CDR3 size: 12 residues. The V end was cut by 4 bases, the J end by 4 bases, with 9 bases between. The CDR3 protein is CASSPDRYEQYF. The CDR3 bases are TGCGCCAGCAGCCCGGACAGATACGAGCAGTACTTC. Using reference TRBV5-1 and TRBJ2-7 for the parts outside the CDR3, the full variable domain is KAGVTQTPRYLIKTRGQQVTLSCSPISGHRSVSWYQQTPGQGLQFLFEYFSETQRNKGNFPGRFSGRQFSNSRSEMNVSTLELGDSALYLCASSPDRYEQYFGPGTRLTVT.

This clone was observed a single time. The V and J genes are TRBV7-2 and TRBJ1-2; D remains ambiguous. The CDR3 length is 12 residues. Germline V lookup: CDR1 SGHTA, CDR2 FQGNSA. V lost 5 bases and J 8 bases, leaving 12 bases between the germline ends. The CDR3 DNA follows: TGTGCCAGCAGCCCAGGACTCTACGGCTACACCTTC. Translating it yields CASSPGLYGYTF.

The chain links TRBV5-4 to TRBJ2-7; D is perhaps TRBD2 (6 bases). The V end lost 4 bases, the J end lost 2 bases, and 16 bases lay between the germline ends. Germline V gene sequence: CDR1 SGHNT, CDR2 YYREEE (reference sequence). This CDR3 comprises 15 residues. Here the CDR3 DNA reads TGTGCCAGCAGCGTGGACTGGACGGGGGCCTACGAGCAGTACTTC. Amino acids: CASSVDWTGAYEQYF.

CDR3 DNA: TGTGCCAGCCGGCCCGGGACTAGCAGCTACGAGCAGTACTTC. It yields the protein CASRPGTSSYEQYF. V and J are TRBV2 and TRBJ2-7; TRBD2 aligns across 9 bases. The V and J ends lost 8 bases and 3 bases, in that order; junction bases with no gene match: 8. The germline CDR1 and CDR2 sequences are SNHLY and FYNNEI. The CDR3 extends over 14 amino acids.

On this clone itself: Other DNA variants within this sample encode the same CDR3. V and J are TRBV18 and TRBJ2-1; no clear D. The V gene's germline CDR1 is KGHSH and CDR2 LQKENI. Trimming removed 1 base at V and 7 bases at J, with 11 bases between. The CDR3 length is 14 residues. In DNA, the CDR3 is TGTGCCAGCTCACCACGCGGCCTTGAGAATGAGCAGTTCTTC. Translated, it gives CASSPRGLENEQFF.

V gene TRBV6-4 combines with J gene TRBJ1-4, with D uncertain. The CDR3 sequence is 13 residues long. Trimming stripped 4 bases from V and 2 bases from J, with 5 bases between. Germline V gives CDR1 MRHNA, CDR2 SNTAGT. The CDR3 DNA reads TGTGCCAGCAGTGGAGGTACTAATGAAAAACTGTTTTTT. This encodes CASSGGTNEKLFF.

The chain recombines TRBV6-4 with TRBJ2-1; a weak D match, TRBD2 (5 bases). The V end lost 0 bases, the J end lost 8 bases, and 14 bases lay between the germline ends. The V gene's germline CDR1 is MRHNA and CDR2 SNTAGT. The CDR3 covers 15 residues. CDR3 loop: CASSDSSSPKDEQFF. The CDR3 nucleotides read TGTGCCAGCAGTGACTCGTCTAGCCCGAAAGATGAGCAGTTCTTC.

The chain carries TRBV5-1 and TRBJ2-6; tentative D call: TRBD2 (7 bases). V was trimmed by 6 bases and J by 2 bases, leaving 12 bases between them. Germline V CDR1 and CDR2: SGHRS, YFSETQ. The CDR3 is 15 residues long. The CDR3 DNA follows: TGCGCCAGCACCGAGGGGGGGGCTGGGGCCAACGTCCTGACTTTC. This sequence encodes CASTEGGAGANVLTF.

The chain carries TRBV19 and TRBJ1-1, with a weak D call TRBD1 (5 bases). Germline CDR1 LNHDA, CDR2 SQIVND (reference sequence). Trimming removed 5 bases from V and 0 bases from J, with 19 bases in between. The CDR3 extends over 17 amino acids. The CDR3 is CASSLRSRQDMNTEAFF. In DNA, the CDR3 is TGTGCCAGTAGTCTGCGAAGTAGGCAGGACATGAACACTGAAGCTTTCTTT.

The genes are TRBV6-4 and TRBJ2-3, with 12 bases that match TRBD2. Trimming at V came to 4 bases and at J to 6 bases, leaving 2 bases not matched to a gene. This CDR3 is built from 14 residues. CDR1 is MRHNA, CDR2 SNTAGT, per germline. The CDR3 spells CASSGTSGMDTQYF. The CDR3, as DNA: TGTGCCAGCAGTGGGACTAGCGGGATGGATACGCAGTATTTT.

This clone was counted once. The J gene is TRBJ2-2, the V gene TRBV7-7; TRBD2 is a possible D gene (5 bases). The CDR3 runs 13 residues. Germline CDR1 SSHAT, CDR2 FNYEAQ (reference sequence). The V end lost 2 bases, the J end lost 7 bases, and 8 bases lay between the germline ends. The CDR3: CASSLLRGGELFF. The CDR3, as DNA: TGTGCCAGCAGCTTATTACGGGGCGGGGAGCTGTTTTTT.

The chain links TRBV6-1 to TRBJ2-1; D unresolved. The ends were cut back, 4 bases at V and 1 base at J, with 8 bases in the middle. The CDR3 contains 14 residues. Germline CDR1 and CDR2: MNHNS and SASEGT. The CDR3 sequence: CASSGSQSYNEQFF. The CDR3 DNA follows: TGTGCCAGCAGTGGGTCACAATCCTACAATGAGCAGTTCTTC.

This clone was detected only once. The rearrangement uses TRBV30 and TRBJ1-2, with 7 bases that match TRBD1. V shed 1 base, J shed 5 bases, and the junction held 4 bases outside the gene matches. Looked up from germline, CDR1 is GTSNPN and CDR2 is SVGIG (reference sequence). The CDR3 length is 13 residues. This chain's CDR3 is CAWSDTRGYGYTF. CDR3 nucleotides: TGTGCCTGGAGTGACACCAGGGGGTATGGCTACACCTTC.

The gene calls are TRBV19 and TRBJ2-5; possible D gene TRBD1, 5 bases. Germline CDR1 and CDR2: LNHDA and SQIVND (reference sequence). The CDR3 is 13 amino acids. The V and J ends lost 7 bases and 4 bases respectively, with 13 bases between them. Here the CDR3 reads CASKGERGETQYF. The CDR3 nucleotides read TGTGCCAGTAAAGGTGAAAGGGGAGAGACCCAGTACTTC.

The CDR3 spells CASSLGRGGLAAGETQYF. CDR3 DNA: TGCGCCAGCAGCTTGGGTCGGGGAGGACTAGCAGCTGGGGAGACCCAGTACTTC. V and J are TRBV5-1 and TRBJ2-5, with TRBD2 matching 8 bases. This CDR3 is 18 amino acids long. Germline CDR1 reads SGHRS; CDR2 reads YFSETQ. V dropped 0 bases and J dropped 5; count of bases not matched to a gene: 15.

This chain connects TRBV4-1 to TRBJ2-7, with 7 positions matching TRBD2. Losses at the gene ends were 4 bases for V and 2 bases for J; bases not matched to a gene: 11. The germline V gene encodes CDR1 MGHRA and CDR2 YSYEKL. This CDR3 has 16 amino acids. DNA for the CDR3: TGCGCCAGCAGCCTTCTGTCCGGGACTACAACCTACGAGCAGTACTTC. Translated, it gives CASSLLSGTTTYEQYF.